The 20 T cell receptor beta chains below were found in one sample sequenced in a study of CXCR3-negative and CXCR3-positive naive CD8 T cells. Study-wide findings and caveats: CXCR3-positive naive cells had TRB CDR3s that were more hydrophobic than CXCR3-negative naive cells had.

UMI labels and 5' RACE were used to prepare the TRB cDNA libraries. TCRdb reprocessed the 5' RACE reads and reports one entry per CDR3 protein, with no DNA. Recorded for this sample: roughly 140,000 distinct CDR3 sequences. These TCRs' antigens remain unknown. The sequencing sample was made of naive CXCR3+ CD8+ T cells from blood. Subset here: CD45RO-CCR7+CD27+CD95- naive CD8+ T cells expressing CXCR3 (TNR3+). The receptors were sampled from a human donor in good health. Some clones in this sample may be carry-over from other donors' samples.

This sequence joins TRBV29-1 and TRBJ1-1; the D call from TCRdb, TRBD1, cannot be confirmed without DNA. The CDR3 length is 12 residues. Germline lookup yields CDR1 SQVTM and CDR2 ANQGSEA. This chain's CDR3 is CSVVTGGTEAFF.

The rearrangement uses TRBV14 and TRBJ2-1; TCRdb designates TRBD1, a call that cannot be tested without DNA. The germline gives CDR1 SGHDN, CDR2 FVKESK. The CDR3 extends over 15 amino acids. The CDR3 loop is CASSHRDIPYNEQFF.

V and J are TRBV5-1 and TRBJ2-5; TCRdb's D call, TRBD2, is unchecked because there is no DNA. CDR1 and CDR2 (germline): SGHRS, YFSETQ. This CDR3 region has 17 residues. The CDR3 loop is CASSLVLAGAVAETQYF.

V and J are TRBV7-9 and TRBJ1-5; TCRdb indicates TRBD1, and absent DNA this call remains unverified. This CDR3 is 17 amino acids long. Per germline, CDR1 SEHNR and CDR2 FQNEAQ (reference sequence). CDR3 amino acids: CASSSIPGQGVNQPQHF.

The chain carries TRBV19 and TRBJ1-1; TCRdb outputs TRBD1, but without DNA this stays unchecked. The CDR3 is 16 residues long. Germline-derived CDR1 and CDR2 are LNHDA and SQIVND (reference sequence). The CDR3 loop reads CASSTSPTGRSTEAFF.

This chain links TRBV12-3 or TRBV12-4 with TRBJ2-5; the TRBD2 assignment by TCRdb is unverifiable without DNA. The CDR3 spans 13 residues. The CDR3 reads CASSFGGGETQYF.

The CDR3 sequence is CASSLGLGGASYEQYF. V gene TRBV5-1 combines with J gene TRBJ2-7; TCRdb indicates TRBD1, and absent DNA this call remains unverified. The CDR3 has 16 amino acids. Germline CDR1 is SGHRS and CDR2 is YFSETQ.

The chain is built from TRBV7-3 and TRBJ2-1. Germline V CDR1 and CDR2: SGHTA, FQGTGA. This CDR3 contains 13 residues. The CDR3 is CASSSLLWSEQFF.

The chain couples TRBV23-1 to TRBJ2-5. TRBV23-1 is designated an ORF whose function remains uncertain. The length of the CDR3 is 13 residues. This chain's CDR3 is CASTVRRQETQYF.

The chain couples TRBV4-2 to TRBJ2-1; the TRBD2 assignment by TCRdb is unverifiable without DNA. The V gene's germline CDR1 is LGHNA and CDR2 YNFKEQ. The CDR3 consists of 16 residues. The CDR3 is CASSQDDTSGGNEQFF.

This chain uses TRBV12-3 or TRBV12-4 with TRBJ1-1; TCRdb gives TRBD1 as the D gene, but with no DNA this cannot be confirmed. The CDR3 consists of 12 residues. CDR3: CASSPGFTEAFF.

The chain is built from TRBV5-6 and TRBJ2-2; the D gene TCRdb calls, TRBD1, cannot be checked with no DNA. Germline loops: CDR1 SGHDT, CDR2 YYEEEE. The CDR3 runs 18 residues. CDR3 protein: CASKPGPGRYPNTGELFF. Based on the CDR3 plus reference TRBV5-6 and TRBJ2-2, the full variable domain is DAGVTQSPTHLIKTRGQQVTLRCSPKSGHDTVSWYQQALGQGPQFIFQYYEEEERQRGNFPDRFSGHQFPNYSSELNVNALLLGDSALYLCASKPGPGRYPNTGELFFGEGSRLTVL.

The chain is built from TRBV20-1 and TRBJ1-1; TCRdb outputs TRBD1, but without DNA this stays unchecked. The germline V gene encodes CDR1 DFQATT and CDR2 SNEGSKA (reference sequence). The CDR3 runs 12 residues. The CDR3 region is CSARGQPVEAFF.

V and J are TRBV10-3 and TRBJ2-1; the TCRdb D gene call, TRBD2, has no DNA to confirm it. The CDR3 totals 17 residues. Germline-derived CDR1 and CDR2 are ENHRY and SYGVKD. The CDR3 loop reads CAISEGLAGGPNNEQFF.

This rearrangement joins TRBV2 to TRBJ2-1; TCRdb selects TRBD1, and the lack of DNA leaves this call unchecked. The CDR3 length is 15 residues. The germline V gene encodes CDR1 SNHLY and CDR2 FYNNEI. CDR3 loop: CASSEVQGFNNEQFF.

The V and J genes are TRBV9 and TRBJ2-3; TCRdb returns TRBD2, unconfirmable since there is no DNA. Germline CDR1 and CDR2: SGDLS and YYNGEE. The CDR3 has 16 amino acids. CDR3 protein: CASILLSSGGTDTQYF.

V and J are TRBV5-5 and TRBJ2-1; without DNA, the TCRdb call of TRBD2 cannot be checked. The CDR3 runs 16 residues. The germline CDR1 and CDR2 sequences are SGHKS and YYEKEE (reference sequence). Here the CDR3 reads CASSLSLAEIYNEQFF.

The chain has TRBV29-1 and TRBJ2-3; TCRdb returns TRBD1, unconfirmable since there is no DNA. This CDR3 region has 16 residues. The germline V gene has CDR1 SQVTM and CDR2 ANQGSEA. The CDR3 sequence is CSVDLADRGFTDTQYF.

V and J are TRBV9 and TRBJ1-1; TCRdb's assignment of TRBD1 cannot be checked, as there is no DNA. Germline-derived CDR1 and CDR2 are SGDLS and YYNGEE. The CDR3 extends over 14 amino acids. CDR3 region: CASSVGGTGTEAFF.

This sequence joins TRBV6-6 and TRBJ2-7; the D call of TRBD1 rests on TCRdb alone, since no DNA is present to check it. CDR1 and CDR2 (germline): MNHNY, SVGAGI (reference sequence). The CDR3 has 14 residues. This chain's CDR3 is CASSPTGNSYEQYF.